This is a list of T cell receptor beta chains from one sample in a study of shared clonotypes between healthy human individuals. Measured with immunoSEQ multiplex PCR; TCRdb has only the in-frame clones, and not every one. The sample lists about 120,000 clones, more than 65% occurring once. Material: memory CD8+ T cells sorted from blood. Receptor source: a woman aged 25 to 45 in good health. The CDR3 runs from the conserved cysteine through the conserved F or W. The order of the fields is CDR3 protein, J gene, V gene.

CDR3aa: CASSFGQGRKNIQYF
j_gene: TRBJ2-4
v_gene: TRBV11-2

CDR3aa: CATLAQGLGIYEQYF
j_gene: TRBJ2-7
v_gene: TRBV10-1

CDR3aa: CASSVGDRGSTEAFF
j_gene: TRBJ1-1
v_gene: TRBV10-1

CDR3aa: CASSDIQGAWEKLFF
j_gene: TRBJ1-4
v_gene: TRBV6-1

CDR3aa: CASSSGTTSYEQYF
j_gene: TRBJ2-7
v_gene: TRBV25-1

CDR3aa: CASSLLTGYNEQFF
j_gene: TRBJ2-1
v_gene: TRBV27

CDR3aa: CASSGGFSNTGELFF
j_gene: TRBJ2-2
v_gene: TRBV2

CDR3aa: CASSMTENYEQYF
j_gene: TRBJ2-7
v_gene: TRBV7-6

CDR3aa: CASSTQPVGHEQYF
j_gene: TRBJ2-7
v_gene: TRBV19

CDR3aa: CASSFGDSHEQYF
j_gene: TRBJ2-7
v_gene: TRBV5-4

CDR3aa: CASSLAPSGRETDTQYF
j_gene: TRBJ2-3
v_gene: TRBV7-9

CDR3aa: CASSSGQGDGNTIYF
j_gene: TRBJ1-3
v_gene: TRBV28

CDR3aa: CAIGGMNTEAFF
j_gene: TRBJ1-1
v_gene: TRBV10-3

CDR3aa: CASTDQGFHEQYF
j_gene: TRBJ2-7
v_gene: TRBV2

CDR3aa: CASNRNPADSTDTQYF
j_gene: TRBJ2-3
v_gene: TRBV9

CDR3aa: CASSSRGRGNTGELFF
j_gene: TRBJ2-2
v_gene: TRBV5-4

CDR3aa: CASTHPGLADPYNEQFF
j_gene: TRBJ2-1
v_gene: TRBV11-2

CDR3aa: CASSRGGSWTDTQYF
j_gene: TRBJ2-3
v_gene: TRBV14

CDR3aa: CASTPSGTSTDTQYF
j_gene: TRBJ2-3
v_gene: TRBV25-1

CDR3aa: CASSFLGDRTYEQYF
j_gene: TRBJ2-7
v_gene: TRBV5-1

CDR3aa: CASSPPGSGLREQFF
j_gene: TRBJ2-1
v_gene: TRBV13

CDR3aa: CASSEEGANYGYTF
j_gene: TRBJ1-2
v_gene: TRBV2

CDR3aa: CASSDNRGTEAFF
j_gene: TRBJ1-1
v_gene: TRBV9

CDR3aa: CASSLARSSYEQYF
j_gene: TRBJ2-7
v_gene: TRBV11-2

CDR3aa: CASSENRGPADTEAFF
j_gene: TRBJ1-1
v_gene: TRBV6-1